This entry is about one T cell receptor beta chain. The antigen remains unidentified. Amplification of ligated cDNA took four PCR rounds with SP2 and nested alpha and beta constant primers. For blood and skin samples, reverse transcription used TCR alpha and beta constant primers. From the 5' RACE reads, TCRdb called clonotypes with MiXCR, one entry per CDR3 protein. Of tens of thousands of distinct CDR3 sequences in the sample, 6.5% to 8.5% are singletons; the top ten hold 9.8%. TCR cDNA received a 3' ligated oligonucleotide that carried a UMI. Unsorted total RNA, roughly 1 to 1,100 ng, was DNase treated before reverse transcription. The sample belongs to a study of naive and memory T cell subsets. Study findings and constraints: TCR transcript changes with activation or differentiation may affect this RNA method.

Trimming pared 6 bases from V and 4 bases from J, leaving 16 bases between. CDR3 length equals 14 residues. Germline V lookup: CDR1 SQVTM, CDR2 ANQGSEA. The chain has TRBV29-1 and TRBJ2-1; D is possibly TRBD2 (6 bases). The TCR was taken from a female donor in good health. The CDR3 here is CSVAPTGRYNEQFF. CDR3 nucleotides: TGCAGCGTAGCCCCAACCGGGAGATACAATGAGCAGTTCTTC.